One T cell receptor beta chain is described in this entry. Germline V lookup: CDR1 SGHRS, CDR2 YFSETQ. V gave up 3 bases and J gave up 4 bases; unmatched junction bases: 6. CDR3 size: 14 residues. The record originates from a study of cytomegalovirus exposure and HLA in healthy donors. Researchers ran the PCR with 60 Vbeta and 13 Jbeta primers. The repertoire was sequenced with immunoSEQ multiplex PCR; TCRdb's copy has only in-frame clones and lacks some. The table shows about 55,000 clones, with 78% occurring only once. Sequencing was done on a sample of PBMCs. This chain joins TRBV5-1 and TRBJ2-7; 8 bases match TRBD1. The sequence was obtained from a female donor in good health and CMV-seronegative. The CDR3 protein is CASSSPGTGYEQYF. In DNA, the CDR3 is TGCGCCAGCAGCTCTCCCGGGACAGGATACGAGCAGTACTTC.